This is a list of T cell receptor beta chains from one sample in a study of blood T cell repertoires in COVID-19. Method: immunoSEQ multiplex PCR; TCRdb's copy keeps in-frame clones and lacks some. Altogether over 250,000 clones are present, roughly 86% being singletons, with the ten largest covering around 9.1%. Sequencing was performed on peripheral blood. These receptors were obtained from a man aged 35 to 55 who had recovered from COVID-19. Both conserved end residues are part of each CDR3. Each record gives: J gene, clone size, V gene, D gene, CDR3 protein, CDR3 DNA. A D gene is named only where the DNA matches it firmly. The size of a clone is reported for some rows only, either as once, few or many, or as a class for expanded clones.

>TRBJ2-1|-|TRBV6-2/TRBV6-3|-
CASSRRGQTAVF
TGTGCCAGCAGCCGCCGGGGACAAACCGCGGTCTTC
>TRBJ2-2|-|TRBV5-4|TRBD2
CASSLEAGGPGGELFF
TGTGCCAGCAGCTTGGAAGCGGGGGGGCCCGGAGGGGAGCTGTTTTTT
>TRBJ2-7|-|TRBV6-6|TRBD2
CASRLAGGGYEQYF
TGTGCCAGCAGGTTAGCGGGAGGTGGGTACGAGCAGTACTTC
>TRBJ2-5|-|TRBV2|TRBD1
CASNPGQEYQETQYF
TGTGCCAGCAACCCCGGACAGGAGTACCAAGAGACCCAGTACTTC
>TRBJ2-1|-|TRBV5-4|TRBD2
CASSLGLAGVNEQFF
TGTGCCAGCAGCTTGGGACTAGCGGGAGTGAATGAGCAGTTCTTC
>TRBJ1-5|once|TRBV10-3|-
CAISESVGGANQPQHF
TGTGCCATCAGTGAGTCTGTTGGTGGGGCTAATCAGCCCCAGCATTTT
>TRBJ1-1|-|TRBV19|-
CASRFGTLIKTEAFF
TGTGCCAGTAGGTTCGGGACTCTAATTAAGACTGAAGCTTTCTTT
>TRBJ2-3|-|TRBV10-2|-
CASRIAADTQYF
TGCGCCAGTCGAATAGCGGCAGATACGCAGTATTTT
>TRBJ1-5|few|TRBV2|-
CASGGYSNQPQHF
TGTGCCAGCGGAGGATATAGCAATCAGCCCCAGCATTTT
>TRBJ2-2|-|TRBV6-5|TRBD1
CASSPTGGDRGELFF
TGTGCCAGCAGTCCGACAGGGGGCGACCGCGGGGAGCTGTTTTTT
>TRBJ2-1|once|TRBV4-1|TRBD1
CASSQSPGQGWNEQFF
TGCGCCAGCAGCCAGTCTCCGGGACAGGGGTGGAATGAGCAGTTCTTC
>TRBJ1-1|-|TRBV5-4|-
CASSRRDTEAFF
TGTGCCAGCAGCCGACGGGATACTGAAGCTTTCTTT
>TRBJ2-7|few|TRBV5-1|-
CASSRRGYEQYF
TGCGCCAGCAGCCGCAGGGGCTACGAGCAGTACTTC
>TRBJ2-3|few|TRBV2|TRBD2
CASSPSGGGSTDTQYF
TGTGCCAGCAGTCCTAGCGGGGGGGGAAGCACAGATACGCAGTATTTT
>TRBJ2-5|-|TRBV7-9|TRBD1
CASSSPGQAITGTQYF
TGTGCCAGCAGCTCGCCGGGACAGGCAATTACAGGGACCCAGTACTTC
>TRBJ1-1|-|TRBV12-3/TRBV12-4|-
CASSLQVNTEAFF
TGTGCCAGCAGTTTACAGGTTAACACTGAAGCTTTCTTT
>TRBJ2-5|-|TRBV11-3|-
CASSLDTGTPQETQYF
TGTGCCAGCAGCTTAGATACCGGGACACCGCAAGAGACCCAGTACTTC
>TRBJ2-7|-|TRBV6-2/TRBV6-3|-
CASSYEVYQREYF
TGTGCCAGCAGTTACGAAGTTTACCAGCGGGAGTACTTC
>TRBJ1-2|-|TRBV6-5|TRBD1
CASTPGQGGYNGYTF
TGTGCCAGCACCCCAGGACAGGGGGGTTATAATGGCTACACCTTC
>TRBJ2-2|-|TRBV6-6|-
CASSSRQGRAGELFF
TGTGCCAGCAGCAGCAGACAGGGGAGGGCCGGGGAGCTGTTTTTT
>TRBJ2-7|few|TRBV6-5|TRBD2
CASRGGSSGQGEQYF
TGTGCCAGCAGGGGGGGGTCCAGCGGGCAGGGCGAGCAGTACTTC
>TRBJ2-3|-|TRBV7-2|TRBD2
CASSSGAGGPDTQYF
TGTGCCAGCAGCTCCGGGGCGGGGGGCCCAGATACGCAGTATTTT
>TRBJ2-7|-|TRBV27|TRBD1
CASSHQGAGYEQYF
TGTGCCAGCAGTCACCAGGGGGCGGGCTACGAGCAGTACTTC
>TRBJ1-2|-|TRBV5-6|TRBD1
CASSQGADSYGYTF
TGTGCCAGCAGCCAGGGGGCGGACTCCTATGGCTACACCTTC
>TRBJ2-7|-|TRBV11-1|TRBD1
CASSFPEGGDSYEQYF
TGTGCCAGCAGCTTCCCCGAAGGGGGCGATTCCTACGAGCAGTACTTC
>TRBJ1-1|-|TRBV28|-
CASRDGGVWTEAFF
TGTGCCAGCCGTGATGGGGGGGTGTGGACTGAAGCTTTCTTT